This T cell receptor (beta chain) was profiled in a study of read filtering for tumor transcriptome and immune sequencing. In the study overall: Revised staging placed fewer than ten patients in R-ISS I, 15 to 20 in II, more than 5 in III. IR-seq gave about 4 to 10.27 million TCR reads per sample; RNA-seq gave roughly 80 to 1,300. Study-level findings and limits: Dropping single-read clonotypes raised IR-seq and RNA-seq shared-clonotype correlation.

This library used around 0.4 ug RNA and molecular barcoded adaptors spanning alpha/delta and beta/gamma chains. TCRdb used MiXCR to reprocess the reads, holding one entry per CDR3 protein. The sample yields 30,000 to 45,000 distinct CDR3 sequences, 13% to 15% seen once. In its sample, this clonotype was seen a few times. What it binds is unknown. The germline gene is not matched at one end of the junction; a read error may be the cause. The CDR3 is made up of 17 amino acids. The germline gives CDR1 SGDLS, CDR2 YYNGEE. This receptor was obtained from a donor aged 40 or older with multiple myeloma. Sequencing used a population of CD138-negative cells sorted from bone marrow. The genes are TRBV9 and TRBJ2-2; 10 bases fit TRBD2. CDR3 coding DNA: TGTGGCAGCAGTAATACCGGGACTAGCGATAACACCGGGGAGCTGTTTTTT. This codes for CGSSNTGTSDNTGELFF.